The 13 T cell receptor beta chains given below trace back to one sample, sequenced in a study of vaccination effects on CD4 cells after COVID-19. Method: immunoSEQ multiplex PCR; TCRdb's copy keeps in-frame clones and lacks some. The data contain roughly 73,000 clones, roughly 73% of them singletons. No antigen has been assigned to these receptors. Ahead of sequencing, the ViraFEST assay grew antigen-specific CD4+ T cells using viral peptide pools. Culture lasted roughly 9 days before CD4+ T cell isolation. Confirmation by PCR established that the person had SARS-CoV-2 infection between March and December 2020. The source material was CD4+ T cells from PBMCs cultured with HIV peptides, sampled before COVID-19 vaccination. Subset defined: HIV-1 Nef peptide pool negative control/reference culture. Receptors originate from a human donor who had a prior SARS-CoV-2 infection.

The rearrangement uses TRBV23-1 and TRBJ1-2; tentative D call: TRBD1 (6 bases). TRBV23-1 is designated an ORF whose function remains uncertain. The CDR3 sequence is 14 residues long. Trimming stripped 4 bases from V and 4 bases from J, with 13 bases between. The CDR3 nucleotides read TGCGCCAGCAGTCCGAACGACAGGAGCTATGGCTACACCTTC. Translation gives CASSPNDRSYGYTF.

CDR3 in DNA: TGTGCCTGGACCAAGCCGGGAGGGCCTCTTCTGGAGACCCAGTACTTC. Residues: CAWTKPGGPLLETQYF. The chain carries TRBV30 and TRBJ2-5, with 8 bases lining up with TRBD2. This CDR3 comprises 16 residues. Per germline, CDR1 GTSNPN and CDR2 SVGIG (reference sequence). V lost 4 bases to trimming and J lost 5 bases; unmatched junction nucleotides: 15.

This clone was counted once. The chain combines TRBV5-1 with TRBJ2-3, with D possibly called TRBD1 or TRBD2 (5 bases each). The CDR3 runs to 13 residues. Germline V gene data show CDR1 as SGHRS and CDR2 as YFSETQ. The germline V and J ends were trimmed by 4 bases and 6 bases, with 12 bases remaining between them. This CDR3 reads CASSPRGPDTQYF. In DNA form, the CDR3 reads TGCGCCAGCAGCCCCCGGGGACCCGATACGCAGTATTTT. The entire variable domain, with the rest obtained from reference TRBV5-1 and TRBJ2-3, is as follows: KAGVTQTPRYLIKTRGQQVTLSCSPISGHRSVSWYQQTPGQGLQFLFEYFSETQRNKGNFPGRFSGRQFSNSRSEMNVSTLELGDSALYLCASSPRGPDTQYFGPGTRLTVL.

The chain links TRBV2 to TRBJ1-6, with D possibly matching TRBD1 (5 bases). V lost 7 bases and J lost 7, with 14 bases in between. CDR3 length equals 14 residues. Germline V gene sequence: CDR1 SNHLY, CDR2 FYNNEI. The CDR3 DNA follows: TGTGCCAGCAACTATTGGCGGGGGAATTCACCCCTCCACTTT. This gives the protein CASNYWRGNSPLHF. Combining the CDR3 with reference TRBV2 and TRBJ1-6 gives the whole variable domain EPEVTQTPSHQVTQMGQEVILRCVPISNHLYFYWYRQILGQKVEFLVSFYNNEISEKSEIFDDQFSVERPDGSNFTLKIRSTKLEDSAMYFCASNYWRGNSPLHFGNGTRLTVT.

The chain combines TRBV12-5 with TRBJ1-1; TRBD1 might be the D (5 bases). The CDR3 consists of 12 residues. Germline V gene data show CDR1 as LGHNT and CDR2 as FRNRAP. Trimming removed 2 bases from V and 11 bases from J, with 12 bases in between. The CDR3 here is CASGLIRAWAFF. CDR3 nucleotide sequence: TGTGCTAGTGGTTTGATCAGGGCCTGGGCTTTCTTT.

The chain couples TRBV2 to TRBJ1-4; 9 bases are shared with TRBD1. The CDR3 is made up of 14 amino acids. Germline V lookup: CDR1 SNHLY, CDR2 FYNNEI. The V gene end was trimmed by 6 bases and the J gene end by 7 bases; junction bases not matched to a gene: 6. In DNA, the CDR3 is TGTGCCAGCAGGCAGACAGGGGGAAGTGAAAAACTGTTTTTT. Its protein product is CASRQTGGSEKLFF.

The chain joins TRBV2 to TRBJ2-3; TRBD1 or TRBD2 may be the D gene (5 bases each). Germline CDR1 and CDR2: SNHLY and FYNNEI. CDR3 length equals 14 residues. Trimming shortened V by 5 bases and J by 2 bases, and 11 bases separated the two germline ends. The CDR3 DNA is TGTGCCAGCAGTCCGGGACCGAACACAGATACGCAGTATTTT. Translating gives CASSPGPNTDTQYF.

The genes are TRBV6-5 and TRBJ1-5, with 7 bases that match TRBD1. The trim removed 6 bases at V and 5 bases at J, leaving 7 bases unmatched. This CDR3 has 14 amino acids. From germline, CDR1 is MNHEY and CDR2 SVGAGI. The CDR3 protein is CASSVGQIHQPQHF. Written as DNA, the CDR3 is TGTGCCAGCAGCGTGGGACAGATACATCAGCCCCAGCATTTT.

The rearrangement joins TRBV2 to TRBJ1-2; D possibly corresponds to TRBD1 (5 bases). The germline CDR1 and CDR2 sequences are SNHLY and FYNNEI. The ends were cut back, 5 bases at V and 2 bases at J, with 15 bases in the middle. This CDR3 is 15 amino acids long. DNA of the CDR3: TGTGCCAGCAGTCTACTTGGGACTGGCAACTATGGCTACACCTTC. Translating gives CASSLLGTGNYGYTF. The full variable domain, completed using reference TRBV2 and TRBJ1-2, is EPEVTQTPSHQVTQMGQEVILRCVPISNHLYFYWYRQILGQKVEFLVSFYNNEISEKSEIFDDQFSVERPDGSNFTLKIRSTKLEDSAMYFCASSLLGTGNYGYTFGSGTRLTVV.

The genes are TRBV6-6 and TRBJ1-1; weak D call: TRBD1 (5 bases). CDR1 MNHNY and CDR2 SVGAGI come from the germline V gene (reference sequence). V dropped 7 bases and J dropped 8 bases, with 14 bases sitting between them. The length of the CDR3 is 12 residues. The CDR3 region is CASNINGGEAFF. DNA of the CDR3: TGTGCCAGCAATATCAATGGGGGGGAAGCTTTCTTT.

This sequence joins TRBV9 and TRBJ2-2; D assignment may be TRBD1 or TRBD2 (5 bases each). Deletions cut 7 bases from V and 1 base from J, with 8 bases between. The CDR3 runs 13 residues. Per germline, CDR1 SGDLS and CDR2 YYNGEE. The CDR3 is CASGTVNTGELFF. CDR3 DNA sequence: TGTGCCAGCGGGACCGTGAACACCGGGGAGCTGTTTTTT.

This chain connects TRBV18 to TRBJ2-7; 7 bases line up with TRBD1. CDR3 size: 14 residues. V lost 2 bases and J lost 2; bases outside the gene matches: 3. Germline CDR1 is KGHSH and CDR2 is LQKENI. CDR3 amino acids: CASSPNRGAYEQYF. CDR3 nucleotide sequence: TGTGCCAGCTCACCAAACAGGGGAGCCTACGAGCAGTACTTC. Filled out from reference TRBV18 and TRBJ2-7, the complete variable domain reads NAGVMQNPRHLVRRRGQEARLRCSPMKGHSHVYWYRQLPEEGLKFMVYLQKENIIDESGMPKERFSAEFPKEGPSILRIQQVVRGDSAAYFCASSPNRGAYEQYFGPGTRLTVT.

This clone was found once. The rearrangement joins TRBV6-5 to TRBJ2-5, with 9 bases aligning to TRBD2. This CDR3 contains 15 residues. CDR1 is MNHEY and CDR2 is SVGAGI in the germline V gene. J gave up 0 bases and V 6 bases, and 5 bases lay outside the gene matches. CDR3 DNA sequence: TGTGCCAGCAGCCGCGGGGGGGTTTACCAAGAGACCCAGTACTTC. Protein: CASSRGGVYQETQYF.